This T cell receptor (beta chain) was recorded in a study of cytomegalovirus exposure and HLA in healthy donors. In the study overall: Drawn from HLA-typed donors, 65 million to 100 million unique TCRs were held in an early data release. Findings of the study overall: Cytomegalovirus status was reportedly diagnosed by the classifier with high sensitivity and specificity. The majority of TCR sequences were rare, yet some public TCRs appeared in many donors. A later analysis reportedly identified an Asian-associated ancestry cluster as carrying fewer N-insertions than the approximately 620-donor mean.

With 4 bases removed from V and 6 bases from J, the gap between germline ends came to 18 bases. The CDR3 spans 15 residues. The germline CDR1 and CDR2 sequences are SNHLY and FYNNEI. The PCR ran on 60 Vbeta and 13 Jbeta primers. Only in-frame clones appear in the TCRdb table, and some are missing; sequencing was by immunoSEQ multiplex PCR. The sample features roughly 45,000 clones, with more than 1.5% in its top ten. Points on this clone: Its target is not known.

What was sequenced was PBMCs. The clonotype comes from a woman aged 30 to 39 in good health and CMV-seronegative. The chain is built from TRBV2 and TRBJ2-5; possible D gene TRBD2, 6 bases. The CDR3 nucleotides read TGTGCCAGCAGTGTGGCGACGGGAGCTGTACAGACCCAGTACTTC. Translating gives CASSVATGAVQTQYF.